This record covers a single TCR beta chain. The antigen is not known. Each CDR3 protein gets one entry after TCRdb re-called the reads with MiXCR. Of more than 400,000 distinct CDR3 sequences in the sample, 26% were seen once. This entry belongs to a study of T cell repertoires in cytomegalovirus infection. The wider study: Carrying CMV and the relevant HLA type showed in public TCR beta signatures. General observations from the study: CMV-specific TCR beta clonotypes restricted by HLA-C were the ones dominating the ex vivo response.

The sample consisted of PBMCs. The source of this sequence is a human donor in good health (CMV status not recorded). Some clones in this sample may be carry-over from other donors' samples.

CDR3 region: CASSPVDGQGDQYF. The CDR3 nucleotides are TGTGCCAGCAGTCCCGTAGACGGGCAGGGGGACCAGTACTTC. This rearrangement joins TRBV27 to TRBJ2-5, with 7 nucleotides matching TRBD1. The CDR3 covers 14 residues. After removal of 5 bases from V and 10 bases from J, the junction contained 13 bases not matched to a gene. Germline V CDR1 and CDR2: MNHEY, SMNVEV (reference sequence).